The next 26 T cell receptor beta chains were all read from a single sample in a study of T cell repertoires in cytomegalovirus infection. No antigen has been assigned to these receptors. TCRdb reprocessed the reads with MiXCR, giving one entry per CDR3 protein. This table holds roughly 310,000 distinct CDR3 sequences, under 35% found once. The sequenced sample was cultured PBMCs, obtained from culture after CMV antigen stimulation. These receptors came from a human donor in good health (CMV status not recorded). Some clones in this sample may be carry-over from other donors' samples.

This chain links TRBV7-6 with TRBJ2-1, with D perhaps matching TRBD1 (6 bases). The ends were cut back, 5 bases at V and 2 bases at J, with 19 bases in the middle. The V gene's germline CDR1 is SGHVS and CDR2 FNYEAQ. This CDR3 has 17 residues. In nucleotides, the CDR3 is TGTGCCAGCAGCCAGCAAGAGGTCAGGGGAGCCTACAATGAGCAGTTCTTC. Translating it yields CASSQQEVRGAYNEQFF.

CDR3 coding DNA: TGTGCCAGCAGCCAACTAGCGGGGGGGCACGATACGCAGTATTTT. Amino acids: CASSQLAGGHDTQYF. The rearrangement links TRBV9 to TRBJ2-3; 13 nucleotides align to TRBD2. Germline CDR1 SGDLS, CDR2 YYNGEE. V shed 4 bases, J shed 6 bases, and the junction held 5 bases outside the gene matches. The CDR3 extends over 15 amino acids.

The chain carries TRBV3-1 and TRBJ2-6; TRBD1 agrees at 8 bases. Germline-derived CDR1 and CDR2 are LGHDT and YNNKEL (reference sequence). Trimming took 0 bases from V and 4 from J; bases not matched to a gene: 11. The CDR3 spans 19 residues. This CDR3 reads CASSQDLRTGFTGANVLTF. Here the CDR3 DNA reads TGTGCCAGCAGCCAAGATCTCAGGACAGGGTTTACCGGGGCCAACGTCCTGACTTTC.

This rearrangement joins TRBV5-1 to TRBJ1-5, with D possibly being TRBD1 (6 bases). Germline-derived CDR1 and CDR2 are SGHRS and YFSETQ. Deletions cut 0 bases from V and 3 bases from J, with 13 bases between. This CDR3 comprises 16 residues. CDR3 in DNA: TGCGCCAGCAGCTTGGGAGGCAGGGGCTCCAATCAGCCCCAGCATTTT. The encoded protein is CASSLGGRGSNQPQHF.

The chain has TRBV18 and TRBJ2-1; TRBD2 matches at 7 bases. The CDR3 totals 16 residues. The V segment lost 3 bases and the J segment 9 bases; nucleotides outside the gene matches: 14. Germline CDR1 reads KGHSH; CDR2 reads LQKENI. The CDR3: CASSPGAGVLSSEQFF. CDR3 nucleotides: TGTGCCAGCTCACCCGGGGCGGGAGTTTTGTCCAGTGAGCAGTTCTTC.

V and J are TRBV20-1 and TRBJ2-1; D is uncertain. The V and J ends lost 6 bases and 0 bases respectively, with 12 bases between them. CDR1 DFQATT and CDR2 SNEGSKA come from the germline V gene (reference sequence). This CDR3 contains 14 residues. The CDR3 reads CSAPPSVSYNEQFF. CDR3 coding DNA: TGCAGTGCCCCTCCAAGCGTCTCCTACAATGAGCAGTTCTTC.

In this sample, this clonotype turned up a few times. V and J are TRBV12-3 or TRBV12-4 and TRBJ1-2; D unresolved. This CDR3 contains 13 residues. Trimming removed 1 base at V and 8 bases at J, with 11 bases between. CDR3 nucleotides: TGTGCCAGCAGTTTAGACAGAACGGGGGGCTACACCTTC. It codes for CASSLDRTGGYTF.

The chain combines TRBV11-1 with TRBJ2-7, with D unclear. Trimming pared 1 base from V and 2 bases from J, leaving 9 bases between. The CDR3 is 14 residues long. Germline V lookup: CDR1 SGHAT, CDR2 FQDESV (reference sequence). The CDR3 spells CASSLESLPYEQYF. DNA for the CDR3: TGTGCCAGCAGCTTAGAGAGTCTTCCCTACGAGCAGTACTTC.

This clonotype was counted ten times or more. The rearrangement links TRBV28 to TRBJ2-6; D is uncertain. Trimming pared 1 base from V and 2 bases from J, leaving 3 bases between. This CDR3 is built from 14 residues. CDR1 and CDR2 (germline): MDHEN, SYDVKM. DNA for the CDR3: TGTGCCAGCAGTTTATTCGCTGGGGCCAACGTCCTGACTTTC. This encodes CASSLFAGANVLTF.

About this clonotype: At one end, the junction sequence differs from germline, possibly due to a read error. The CDR3 protein is CSAGDSLLF. The CDR3 nucleotides are TGCAGTGCTGGGGACAGTCTCCTTTTT. The chain uses TRBV20-1 and TRBJ1-6; TRBD1 aligns across 7 bases. CDR1 DFQATT and CDR2 SNEGSKA come from the germline V gene (reference sequence). The CDR3 has 9 residues.

This clonotype was recorded a few times. The junction and the germline gene differ at one end; a read error may be behind it. The chain couples TRBV6-1 to TRBJ1-1; D gene ambiguous. The germline CDR1 and CDR2 sequences are MNHNS and SASEGT. The length of the CDR3 is 13 residues. This CDR3 is CASSQALGLIAFF. CDR3 nucleotides: TGTGCCAGCAGTCAAGCCTTAGGCCTAATTGCTTTCTTT.

The chain joins TRBV7-3 to TRBJ2-3, with TRBD1 as a possible D gene (6 bases). The CDR3 contains 13 residues. V was shortened by 5 bases and J by 4 bases, with 10 bases between the two germline ends. CDR1 is SGHTA, CDR2 FQGTGA, per germline. This chain's CDR3 is CASSAQGPDTQYF. The CDR3 DNA follows: TGTGCCAGCAGCGCCCAGGGGCCAGATACGCAGTATTTT.

The chain is built from TRBV11-2 and TRBJ1-2; D call uncertain. This CDR3 spans 18 amino acids. Germline CDR1 is SGHAT and CDR2 is FQNNGV. V lost 2 bases to trimming and J lost 3 bases, with 22 bases between them. The CDR3 DNA sequence: TGTGCCAGCAGCTTACCCCCCGAGGCAGATGAGTCGGACTATGGCTACACCTTC. It is translated as CASSLPPEADESDYGYTF.

V is TRBV12-3 or TRBV12-4 and J is TRBJ1-2; the match to TRBD1 covers 8 bases. This CDR3 comprises 15 residues. The junction had 15 bases not matched to a gene; V was cut back by 5 bases and J by 10 bases. CDR3 coding DNA: TGTGCCAGCAGTGCGGACAGGGAGGGTCCGAGGGACTACACCTTC. Residues: CASSADREGPRDYTF.

This clonotype was seen a handful of times. V is TRBV11-1 and J is TRBJ2-2, with 10 bases fitting TRBD2. V lost 6 bases to trimming and J lost 4 bases; unmatched junction nucleotides: 5. The CDR3 sequence is 15 residues long. Germline V gene lookup returns CDR1 SGHAT and CDR2 FQDESV (reference sequence). The CDR3 loop is CASRSSGSRTGELFF. Here the CDR3 DNA reads TGTGCCAGCAGATCTAGCGGGAGTCGCACCGGGGAGCTGTTTTTT.

In its sample, this clonotype was seen many times. V is TRBV19 and J is TRBJ1-1; D uncertain. Germline-derived CDR1 and CDR2 are LNHDA and SQIVND (reference sequence). This CDR3 has 13 residues. Trimming removed 3 bases from V and 1 base from J, with 6 bases in between. The CDR3 is CASSIWQNTEAFF. The DNA for the CDR3 is TGTGCCAGTAGTATTTGGCAGAACACTGAAGCTTTCTTT.

This clonotype was seen repeatedly, ten times or more. The chain links TRBV7-6 to TRBJ1-4; D is ambiguous. Deletions cut 0 bases from V and 4 bases from J, with 21 bases between. Looked up from germline, CDR1 is SGHVS and CDR2 is FNYEAQ. The CDR3 runs 19 residues. The CDR3 region is CASSLARPSRKGINEKLFF. CDR3 nucleotides: TGTGCCAGCAGCTTAGCAAGGCCCTCAAGGAAAGGGATTAATGAAAAACTGTTTTTT.

The CDR3 sequence is CASILYSGAPEAFF. The CDR3 DNA reads TGTGCCAGCATCCTTTATTCGGGGGCTCCGGAGGCTTTCTTT. The chain links TRBV6-1 to TRBJ1-1; possibly TRBD1 for D (6 bases). Trimming removed 7 bases at V and 11 bases at J, with 23 bases between. The CDR3 sequence is 14 residues long. In germline, CDR1 is MNHNS, CDR2 SASEGT.

The chain uses TRBV6-6 and TRBJ2-3, with a tentative D call TRBD1 (5 bases). The CDR3 spans 14 residues. V lost 7 bases, J lost 0 bases, and 11 bases lay in between. Germline CDR1 and CDR2: MNHNY and SVGAGI (reference sequence). The CDR3 DNA is TGTGCCAGCACGTTACAGGTTAGCACAGATACGCAGTATTTT. It codes for CASTLQVSTDTQYF.

This clonotype showed up many times. The chain employs TRBV28 and TRBJ2-7; TRBD1 matches at 7 bases. The CDR3 is made up of 14 amino acids. Losses at the gene ends were 5 bases for V and 12 bases for J; bases not matched to a gene: 16. Germline values: CDR1 MDHEN, CDR2 SYDVKM. The CDR3 region has the DNA TGTGCCAGCAGTCCCGGGACAGAGGATCTCCCCCCGTACTTC. It encodes CASSPGTEDLPPYF.

The chain uses TRBV6-1 and TRBJ2-7, with D possibly being TRBD1 (5 bases). Germline CDR1 is MNHNS and CDR2 is SASEGT. The CDR3 is made up of 16 amino acids. V gave up 3 bases and J gave up 6 bases, with 21 bases separating them. The CDR3 reads CASSDDPDLQDGEQYF. The CDR3 region has the DNA TGTGCCAGCAGTGACGACCCCGATTTACAGGACGGCGAGCAGTACTTC.

This clonotype appeared a few times. V is TRBV11-2 and J is TRBJ1-6; D unclear. Germline lookup yields CDR1 SGHAT and CDR2 FQNNGV. V was trimmed by 0 bases and J by 0 bases, leaving 15 bases between them. CDR3 length: 19 residues. Here the CDR3 reads CASSLEAGEWSSYNSPLHF. CDR3 sequence (DNA): TGTGCCAGCAGCTTAGAAGCGGGAGAGTGGAGCTCCTATAATTCACCCCTCCACTTT.

Many counts were recorded for this clonotype. The chain links TRBV7-2 to TRBJ1-2; D is unclear. The CDR3 spans 14 residues. From germline, CDR1 is SGHTA and CDR2 FQGNSA. V was cut by 4 bases and J by 1 base, with 10 bases left in between. The CDR3 DNA sequence: TGTGCCAGCAGCTGGGGAAGGAATAACTATGGCTACACCTTC. It encodes CASSWGRNNYGYTF.

This clonotype was counted a few times. The chain carries TRBV11-3 and TRBJ2-1; 13 bases are shared with TRBD2. The V gene's germline CDR1 is SGHNT and CDR2 YENEEA. V was clipped by 1 base and J by 0 bases; unmatched bases: 6. The CDR3 runs 19 residues. The CDR3 loop is CASSLGGLAGLSSYNEQFF. The DNA of the CDR3 is TGTGCCAGCAGCTTAGGGGGACTAGCGGGATTAAGCTCCTACAATGAGCAGTTCTTC.

This clonotype was seen a handful of times. The chain couples TRBV19 to TRBJ2-1; D not resolved. Germline values: CDR1 LNHDA, CDR2 SQIVND (reference sequence). Between the trimmed V and J ends, which lost 3 bases and 2 bases, there was a span of 14 bases. This CDR3 spans 16 amino acids. The CDR3 DNA follows: TGTGCCAGTAGTATGAGTGGTGGGGTTCCCTACAATGAGCAGTTCTTC. Protein product: CASSMSGGVPYNEQFF.

V gene TRBV3-1 combines with J gene TRBJ2-7, with D uncertain. The germline V and J ends were trimmed by 4 bases and 0 bases, with 16 bases remaining between them. Germline lookup yields CDR1 LGHDT and CDR2 YNNKEL (reference sequence). The CDR3 consists of 16 residues. The CDR3 loop is CASSPRVALASYEQYF. The DNA for the CDR3 is TGTGCCAGCAGCCCTCGGGTTGCACTCGCCTCCTACGAGCAGTACTTC.